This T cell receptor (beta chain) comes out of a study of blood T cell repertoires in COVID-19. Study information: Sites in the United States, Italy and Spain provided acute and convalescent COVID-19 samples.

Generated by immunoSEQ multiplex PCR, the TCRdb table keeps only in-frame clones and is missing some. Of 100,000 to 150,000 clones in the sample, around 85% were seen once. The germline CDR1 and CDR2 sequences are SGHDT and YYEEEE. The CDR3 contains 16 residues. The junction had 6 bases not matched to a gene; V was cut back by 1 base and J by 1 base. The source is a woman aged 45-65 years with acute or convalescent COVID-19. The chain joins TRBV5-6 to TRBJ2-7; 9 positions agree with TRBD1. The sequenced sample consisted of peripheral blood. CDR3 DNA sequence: TGTGCCAGCAGCTTGCGGGGACAGGGTCTATCCTACGAGCAGTACTTC. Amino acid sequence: CASSLRGQGLSYEQYF.